This entry lists 13 T cell receptor beta chains sequenced from one sample in a study of cytomegalovirus exposure and HLA in healthy donors. In the PCR, 60 Vbeta and 13 Jbeta primers were used. The protocol was immunoSEQ multiplex PCR, while the TCRdb copy is restricted to in-frame clones and leaves out a portion. Its listing shows around 150,000 clones. Sequenced sample: PBMCs. The receptors were gathered from a man aged 30 to 45 in good health and CMV-seronegative.

The chain carries TRBV7-8 and TRBJ1-1; 7 nucleotides match TRBD1. This CDR3 spans 13 amino acids. The germline CDR1 and CDR2 sequences are SGHVS and FQNEAQ. Trimming removed 5 bases from V and 5 bases from J; junction bases left unmatched: 5. The CDR3 spells CASSRAGGTEAFF. CDR3 nucleotides: TGTGCCAGCAGCCGGGCAGGGGGTACTGAAGCTTTCTTT. The entire variable domain, with the rest obtained from reference TRBV7-8 and TRBJ1-1, is as follows: GAGVSQSPRYKVAKRGQDVALRCDPISGHVSLFWYQQALGQGPEFLTYFQNEAQLDKSGLPSDRFFAERPEGSVSTLKIQRTQQEDSAVYLCASSRAGGTEAFFGQGTRLTVV.

The V gene is TRBV5-1, the J gene TRBJ1-2; possibly TRBD1 for D (6 bases). CDR1 SGHRS and CDR2 YFSETQ come from the germline V gene. Trimming removed 3 bases from V and 7 bases from J, with 19 bases in between. The CDR3 runs 15 residues. The CDR3 nucleotides are TGCGCCAGCAGCTGGCTACAGGGCGCTTCGGGTGGCTACACCTTC. It translates to CASSWLQGASGGYTF.

The genes are TRBV2 and TRBJ2-2, with a tentative D call TRBD1 (5 bases). Looked up from germline, CDR1 is SNHLY and CDR2 is FYNNEI. CDR3 length equals 17 residues. The ends were cut back, 10 bases at V and 0 bases at J, with 21 bases in the middle. For the CDR3, the DNA is TGTGCCACCCAGGCCCTCCGACAGACAACGAACACCGGGGAGCTGTTTTTT. As protein: CATQALRQTTNTGELFF.

The rearrangement joins TRBV28 to TRBJ1-3, with D unclear. The CDR3 runs to 13 residues. Per germline, CDR1 MDHEN and CDR2 SYDVKM. Trimming took 6 bases from V and 3 from J, leaving 9 bases between them. This chain's CDR3 is CASRGGYGNTIYF. The CDR3 coding sequence is TGTGCCAGCAGAGGAGGATATGGAAACACCATATATTTT.

V gene TRBV12-2 combines with J gene TRBJ2-7; the tabulated D call, TRBD1, remains unverified against the DNA. TRBV12-2 is an annotated pseudogene. The CDR3 spans 12 residues. CDR3 in amino acids: CASRLGADEQYF. CDR3 in DNA: TGTGCAAGTCGCTTGGGGGCGGACGAGCAGTACTTC.

This chain links TRBV7-2 with TRBJ1-5; 12 bases agree with TRBD1. The CDR3 runs to 14 residues. V lost 5 bases, J lost 5 bases, and 1 base stayed unmatched. Germline V gives CDR1 SGHTA, CDR2 FQGNSA. CDR3 loop: CASSGTGGYQPQHF. The CDR3 bases are TGTGCCAGCAGCGGGACAGGGGGCTATCAGCCCCAGCATTTT.

The J gene is TRBJ2-1, the V gene TRBV7-9; 10 positions agree with TRBD2. V lost 7 bases and J lost 5; bases outside the gene matches: 5. Germline lookup yields CDR1 SEHNR and CDR2 FQNEAQ (reference sequence). The CDR3 is 14 amino acids. CDR3 DNA sequence: TGTGCCAGCAACCGACTAGCGGGTGACAATGAGCAGTTCTTC. Its protein product is CASNRLAGDNEQFF.

V and J are TRBV6-5 and TRBJ1-2; TRBD1 agrees at 7 bases. CDR1 and CDR2 from the germline V gene are MNHEY and SVGAGI. Trimming cost V 4 bases and J 8 bases; bases outside gene matches: 13. The CDR3 is 15 residues long. The CDR3 DNA reads TGTGCCAGCAGTTGGAACCTTCCCGGGACAGTGGGCTACACCTTC. Its translation is CASSWNLPGTVGYTF.

This CDR3 reads CASRKLGLAGVYGTDTQYF. The CDR3 DNA reads TGTGCCAGCAGAAAATTGGGACTAGCGGGAGTGTATGGCACAGATACGCAGTATTTT. The chain has TRBV27 and TRBJ2-3; TRBD2 matches 14 bases. This CDR3 spans 19 amino acids. Germline V CDR1 and CDR2: MNHEY, SMNVEV (reference sequence). Losses at the gene ends were 6 bases for V and 1 base for J; bases not matched to a gene: 12.

This chain links TRBV7-9 with TRBJ2-2; 14 bases map to TRBD2. The germline CDR1 and CDR2 sequences are SEHNR and FQNEAQ (reference sequence). Trimming took 11 bases from V and 4 from J; bases not matched to a gene: 3. The CDR3 extends over 14 amino acids. The DNA for the CDR3 is TGTGCCGGGACTAGCGGGAGTTTCACCGGGGAGCTGTTTTTT. It translates to CAGTSGSFTGELFF.

The chain is built from TRBV19 and TRBJ1-4; TRBD1 agrees at 7 bases. CDR3 length equals 15 residues. Germline lookup yields CDR1 LNHDA and CDR2 SQIVND (reference sequence). The ends lost 5 bases at V and 7 bases at J; junction bases unmatched: 10. DNA for the CDR3: TGTGCCAGTAGTGCGGAGACAGGGATGGGTGAAAAACTGTTTTTT. It specifies CASSAETGMGEKLFF.

The chain carries TRBV18 and TRBJ2-1; 15 bases fit TRBD2. This CDR3 is 14 amino acids long. Per the germline V gene, CDR1 is KGHSH and CDR2 is LQKENI. J gave up 15 bases and V 3 bases, and 6 bases lay outside the gene matches. The CDR3 is CASSPGTSGRSRFF. Written as DNA, the CDR3 is TGTGCCAGCTCACCGGGGACTAGCGGGAGGTCCCGGTTCTTC.

This chain uses TRBV18 with TRBJ2-7; 12 bases are shared with TRBD2. V was clipped by 3 bases and J by 2 bases; unmatched bases: 2. This CDR3 region has 15 residues. The germline CDR1 and CDR2 sequences are KGHSH and LQKENI. CDR3 DNA: TGTGCCAGCTCACCCCGACTAGCGGGAGCCTACGAGCAGTACTTC. The encoded protein is CASSPRLAGAYEQYF.